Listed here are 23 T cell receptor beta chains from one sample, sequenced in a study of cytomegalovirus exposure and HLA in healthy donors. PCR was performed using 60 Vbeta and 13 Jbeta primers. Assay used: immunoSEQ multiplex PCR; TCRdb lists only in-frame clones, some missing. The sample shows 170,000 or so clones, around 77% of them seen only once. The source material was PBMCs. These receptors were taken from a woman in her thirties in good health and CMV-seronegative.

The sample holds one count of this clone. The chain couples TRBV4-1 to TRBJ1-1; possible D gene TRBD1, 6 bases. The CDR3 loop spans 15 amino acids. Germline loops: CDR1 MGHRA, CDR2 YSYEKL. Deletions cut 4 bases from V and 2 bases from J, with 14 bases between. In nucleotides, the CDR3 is TGCGCCAGCAGCCCCTCCGGACAGCTAAACACTGAAGCTTTCTTT. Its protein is CASSPSGQLNTEAFF.

CDR3 nucleotide sequence: TGTGCCAGCAGCTTCAGGCGAACTAATGAAAAACTGTTTTTT. Translating it yields CASSFRRTNEKLFF. The J gene is TRBJ1-4, the V gene TRBV5-5; D is ambiguous. Trimming removed 2 bases at V and 1 base at J, with 6 bases between. CDR1 is SGHKS and CDR2 is YYEKEE in the germline V gene (reference sequence). The CDR3 has 14 amino acids.

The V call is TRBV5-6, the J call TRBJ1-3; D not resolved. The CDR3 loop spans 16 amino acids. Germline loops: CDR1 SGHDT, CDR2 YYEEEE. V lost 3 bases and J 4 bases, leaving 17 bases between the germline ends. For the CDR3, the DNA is TGTGCCAGCAGCTCTCCTTGGGCACAGCTCGGAAACACCATATATTTT. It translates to CASSSPWAQLGNTIYF.

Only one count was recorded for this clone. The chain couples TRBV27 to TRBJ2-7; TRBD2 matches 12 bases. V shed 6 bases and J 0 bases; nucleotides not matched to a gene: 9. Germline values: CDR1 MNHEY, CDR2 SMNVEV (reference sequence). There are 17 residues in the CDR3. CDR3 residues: CASRSPSGREGSYEQYF. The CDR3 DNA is TGTGCCAGCAGGTCCCCTAGCGGGAGGGAGGGCTCCTACGAGCAGTACTTC.

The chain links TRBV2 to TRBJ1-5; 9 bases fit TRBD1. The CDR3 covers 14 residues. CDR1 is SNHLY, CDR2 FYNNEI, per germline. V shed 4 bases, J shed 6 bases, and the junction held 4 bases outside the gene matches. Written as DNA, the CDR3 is TGTGCCAGCAGTGGAACAGGGGGCAGTCAGCCCCAGCATTTT. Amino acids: CASSGTGGSQPQHF.

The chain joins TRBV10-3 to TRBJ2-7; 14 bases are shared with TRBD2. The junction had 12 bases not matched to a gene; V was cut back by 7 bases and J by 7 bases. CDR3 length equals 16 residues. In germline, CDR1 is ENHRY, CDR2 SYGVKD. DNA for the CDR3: TGTGCCATCATCGGGACTAGCGGGGGCGCGCGGGGGGAGCAGTACTTC. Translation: CAIIGTSGGARGEQYF.

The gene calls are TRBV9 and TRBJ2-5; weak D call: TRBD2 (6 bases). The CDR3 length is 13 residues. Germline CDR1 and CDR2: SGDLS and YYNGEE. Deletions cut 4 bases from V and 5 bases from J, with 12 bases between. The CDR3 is CASSRRARETQYF. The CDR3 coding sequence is TGTGCCAGCAGCAGGAGGGCTCGGGAGACCCAGTACTTC.

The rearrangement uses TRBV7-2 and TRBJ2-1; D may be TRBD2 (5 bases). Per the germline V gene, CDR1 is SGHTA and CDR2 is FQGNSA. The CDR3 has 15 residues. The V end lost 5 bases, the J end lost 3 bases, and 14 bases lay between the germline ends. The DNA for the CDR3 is TGTGCCAGCAGCCCTTGGACTGAAGTCTACAATGAGCAGTTCTTC. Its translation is CASSPWTEVYNEQFF.

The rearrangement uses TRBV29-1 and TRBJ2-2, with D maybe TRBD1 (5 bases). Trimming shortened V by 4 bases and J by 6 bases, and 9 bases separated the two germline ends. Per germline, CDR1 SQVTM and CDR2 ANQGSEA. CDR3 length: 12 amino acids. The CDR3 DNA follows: TGCAGCGTTGTCAGGGCGGCCGGGGAGCTGTTTTTT. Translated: CSVVRAAGELFF.

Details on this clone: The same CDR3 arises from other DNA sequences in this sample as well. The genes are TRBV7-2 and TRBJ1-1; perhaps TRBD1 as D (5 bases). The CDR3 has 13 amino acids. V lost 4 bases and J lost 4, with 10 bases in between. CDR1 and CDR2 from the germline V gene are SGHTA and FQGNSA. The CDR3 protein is CASSSQGGTEAFF. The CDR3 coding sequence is TGTGCCAGCAGCTCCCAGGGAGGCACTGAAGCTTTCTTT. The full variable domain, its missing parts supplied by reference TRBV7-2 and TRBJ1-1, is GAGVSQSPSNKVTEKGKDVELRCDPISGHTALYWYRQSLGQGLEFLIYFQGNSAPDKSGLPSDRFSAERTGGSVSTLTIQRTQQEDSAVYLCASSSQGGTEAFFGQGTRLTVV.

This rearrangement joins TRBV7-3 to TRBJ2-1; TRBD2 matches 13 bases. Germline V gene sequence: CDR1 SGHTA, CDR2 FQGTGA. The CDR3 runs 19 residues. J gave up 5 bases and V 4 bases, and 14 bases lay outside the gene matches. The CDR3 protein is CASSSRLAGGNLGDNEQFF. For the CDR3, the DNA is TGTGCCAGCAGCTCCCGACTAGCGGGGGGAAACCTGGGCGACAATGAGCAGTTCTTC.

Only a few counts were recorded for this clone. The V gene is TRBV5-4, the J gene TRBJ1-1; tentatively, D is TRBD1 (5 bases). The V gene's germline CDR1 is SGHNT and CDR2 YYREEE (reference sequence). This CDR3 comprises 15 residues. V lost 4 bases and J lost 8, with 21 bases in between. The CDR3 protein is CASSEAPAGLREAFF. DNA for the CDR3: TGTGCCAGCAGCGAAGCCCCCGCAGGGCTTCGGGAAGCTTTCTTT. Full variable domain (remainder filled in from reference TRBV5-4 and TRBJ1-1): ETGVTQSPTHLIKTRGQQVTLRCSSQSGHNTVSWYQQALGQGPQFIFQYYREEENGRGNFPPRFSGLQFPNYSSELNVNALELDDSALYLCASSEAPAGLREAFFGQGTRLTVV.

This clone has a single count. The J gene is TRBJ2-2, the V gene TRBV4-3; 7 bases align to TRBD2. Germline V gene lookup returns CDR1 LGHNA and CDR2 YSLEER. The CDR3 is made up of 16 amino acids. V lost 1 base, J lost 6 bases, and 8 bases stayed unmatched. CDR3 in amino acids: CASSQVWEGLPGELFF. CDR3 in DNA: TGCGCCAGCAGCCAAGTATGGGAGGGCCTTCCCGGGGAGCTGTTTTTT.

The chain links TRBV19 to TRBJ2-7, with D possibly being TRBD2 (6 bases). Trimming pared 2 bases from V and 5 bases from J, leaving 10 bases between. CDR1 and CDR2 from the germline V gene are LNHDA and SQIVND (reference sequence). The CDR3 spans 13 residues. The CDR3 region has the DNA TGTGCCAGTAGTATATCGACTAGAAACGAGCAGTACTTC. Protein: CASSISTRNEQYF.

The CDR3 nucleotides read TGCGCCAGCAGCCAAGAGTGGGGTCGGGAGATCTACGAGCAGTACTTC. As protein: CASSQEWGREIYEQYF. This rearrangement joins TRBV4-3 to TRBJ2-7; TRBD2 is a possible D gene (6 bases). This CDR3 is 16 amino acids long. Deletions cut 0 bases from V and 3 bases from J, with 15 bases between. Looked up from germline, CDR1 is LGHNA and CDR2 is YSLEER.

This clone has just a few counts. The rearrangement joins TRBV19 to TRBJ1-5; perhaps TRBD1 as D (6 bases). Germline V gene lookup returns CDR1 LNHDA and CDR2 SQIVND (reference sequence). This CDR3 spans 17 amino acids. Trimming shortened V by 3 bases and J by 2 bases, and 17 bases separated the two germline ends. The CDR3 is CASSILGQVTGNQPQHF. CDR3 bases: TGTGCCAGTAGTATCTTGGGACAAGTAACGGGCAATCAGCCCCAGCATTTT.

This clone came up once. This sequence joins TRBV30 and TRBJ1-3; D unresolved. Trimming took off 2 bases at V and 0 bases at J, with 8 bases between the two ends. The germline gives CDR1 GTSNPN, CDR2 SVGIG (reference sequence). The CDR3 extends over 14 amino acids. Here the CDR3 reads CAWSTDRSGNTIYF. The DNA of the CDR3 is TGTGCCTGGAGTACAGACCGCTCTGGAAACACCATATATTTT.

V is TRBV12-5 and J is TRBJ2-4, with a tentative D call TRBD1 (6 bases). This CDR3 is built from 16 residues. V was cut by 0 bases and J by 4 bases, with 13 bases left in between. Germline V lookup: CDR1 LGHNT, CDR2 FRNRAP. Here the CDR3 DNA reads TGTGCTAGTGGTTTGGTCCGGGACACGAGTAAAAACATTCAGTACTTC. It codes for CASGLVRDTSKNIQYF. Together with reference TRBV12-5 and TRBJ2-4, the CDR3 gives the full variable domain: DARVTQTPRHKVTEMGQEVTMRCQPILGHNTVFWYRQTMMQGLELLAYFRNRAPLDDSGMPKDRFSAEMPDATLATLKIQPSEPRDSAVYFCASGLVRDTSKNIQYFGAGTRLSVL.

The CDR3 nucleotides read TGTGCCAGCAGTTTTCAAGGGACAGGGCTTACCACCTTC. It translates to CASSFQGTGLTTF. The J gene is TRBJ1-2, the V gene TRBV28; 9 nucleotides line up with TRBD1. Unmatched junction bases numbered 9, after V lost 3 bases and J lost 13 bases. Germline V gene sequence: CDR1 MDHEN, CDR2 SYDVKM. CDR3 length equals 13 residues.

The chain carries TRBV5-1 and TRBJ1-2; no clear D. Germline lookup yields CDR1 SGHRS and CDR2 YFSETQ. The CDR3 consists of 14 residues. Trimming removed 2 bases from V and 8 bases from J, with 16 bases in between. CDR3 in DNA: TGCGCCAGCAGCTTTGCCTTAGAGGAGCGGGGCTACACCTTC. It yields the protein CASSFALEERGYTF.

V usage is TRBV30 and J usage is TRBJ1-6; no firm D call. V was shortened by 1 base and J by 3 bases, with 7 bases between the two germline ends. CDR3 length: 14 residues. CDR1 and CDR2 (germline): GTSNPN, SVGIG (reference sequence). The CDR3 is CAWSAVVYNSPLHF. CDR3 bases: TGTGCCTGGAGTGCGGTCGTCTATAATTCACCCCTCCACTTT.

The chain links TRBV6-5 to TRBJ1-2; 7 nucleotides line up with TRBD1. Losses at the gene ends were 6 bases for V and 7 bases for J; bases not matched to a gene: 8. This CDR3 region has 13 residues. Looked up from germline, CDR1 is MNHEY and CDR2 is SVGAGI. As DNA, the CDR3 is TGTGCCAGCAGCCCCGGGAGGGGGCGTGGCTACACCTTC. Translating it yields CASSPGRGRGYTF.

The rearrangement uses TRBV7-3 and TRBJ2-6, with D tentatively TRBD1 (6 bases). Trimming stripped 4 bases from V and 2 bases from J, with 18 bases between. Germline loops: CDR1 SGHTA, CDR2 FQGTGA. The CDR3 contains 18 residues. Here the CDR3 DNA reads TGTGCCAGCAGCTCCACAGGCCTCCGGGACACTGGGGCCAACGTCCTGACTTTC. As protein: CASSSTGLRDTGANVLTF.